The next 15 T cell receptor beta chains were all read from a single sample in a study of lymphopenia after photon versus proton radiotherapy. The protocol was immunoSEQ multiplex PCR, while the TCRdb copy is restricted to in-frame clones and leaves out a portion. The data show about 30,000 clones, approximately 89% seen once. Sequencing used peripheral blood, obtained from a patient treated with proton-based radiotherapy. The receptors derive from a woman in her 70s with pancreatic cancer. Some clones in this sample may be carry-over from other donors' samples.

The gene calls are TRBV11-2 and TRBJ1-6; no reliable D call. Trimming cost V 4 bases and J 8 bases, with 12 bases left between them. The CDR3 has 14 residues. Germline loops: CDR1 SGHAT, CDR2 FQNNGV. The CDR3, as DNA: TGTGCCAGCAGCTCCGCCCCGGGCGATTCACCCCTCCACTTT. Encoded protein: CASSSAPGDSPLHF. The variable domain in full, with the rest retrieved from reference TRBV11-2 and TRBJ1-6, is EAGVAQSPRYKIIEKRQSVAFWCNPISGHATLYWYQQILGQGPKLLIQFQNNGVVDDSQLPKDRFSAERLKGVDSTLKIQPAKLEDSAVYLCASSSAPGDSPLHFGNGTRLTVT.

The chain uses TRBV6-6 and TRBJ1-5; D is possibly TRBD1 (6 bases). The germline CDR1 and CDR2 sequences are MNHNY and SVGAGI (reference sequence). Trimming removed 6 bases from V and 4 bases from J, with 13 bases in between. The length of the CDR3 is 14 residues. CDR3 residues: CASSATDRNQPQHF. The CDR3 DNA is TGTGCCAGCAGCGCCACAGACAGGAATCAGCCCCAGCATTTT.

This rearrangement joins TRBV2 to TRBJ2-3; a weak D match, TRBD2 (5 bases). CDR3 length equals 14 residues. V lost 0 bases and J lost 8, with 12 bases in between. Per germline, CDR1 SNHLY and CDR2 FYNNEI. The DNA for the CDR3 is TGTGCCAGCAGTGAAGCGGAGAGGGCGGTTACGCAGTATTTT. Its protein is CASSEAERAVTQYF.

By sample share, this clone is medium-sized. This sequence joins TRBV7-9 and TRBJ1-1, with D possibly matching TRBD1 (5 bases). Between the trimmed V and J ends, which lost 5 bases and 1 base, there was a span of 11 bases. The CDR3 extends over 14 amino acids. Germline V gene lookup returns CDR1 SEHNR and CDR2 FQNEAQ (reference sequence). CDR3 loop: CASSDQTANTEAFF. The CDR3 region has the DNA TGTGCCAGCAGCGACCAGACAGCGAACACTGAAGCTTTCTTT.

The chain is built from TRBV4-1 and TRBJ1-1; 7 bases are a match to TRBD1. The junction had 7 bases not matched to a gene; V was cut back by 0 bases and J by 6 bases. There are 15 residues in the CDR3. Germline V gives CDR1 MGHRA, CDR2 YSYEKL. CDR3 protein: CASSQDLDRVAEAFF. As DNA, the CDR3 is TGCGCCAGCAGCCAAGATCTAGACAGGGTAGCTGAAGCTTTCTTT.

The DNA of the CDR3 is TGTGCCAGCACCTTCTTGCCGGGAGGGAGCACAGATACGCAGTATTTT. This codes for CASTFLPGGSTDTQYF. This chain connects TRBV5-6 to TRBJ2-3, with 8 bases matching TRBD2. Unmatched junction bases numbered 9, after V lost 6 bases and J lost 0 bases. Per the germline V gene, CDR1 is SGHDT and CDR2 is YYEEEE. The CDR3 runs 16 residues.

The gene calls are TRBV11-2 and TRBJ1-2; 7 bases are a match to TRBD1. This CDR3 spans 18 amino acids. Trimming removed 1 base from V and 1 base from J; junction bases left unmatched: 12. CDR1 and CDR2 from the germline V gene are SGHAT and FQNNGV. The CDR3 DNA is TGTGCCAGCAGCTTAGCCCCCCTGCACGCAGGGGGTAACTATGGCTACACCTTC. Translating it yields CASSLAPLHAGGNYGYTF. Full variable domain (missing parts from reference TRBV11-2 and TRBJ1-2): EAGVAQSPRYKIIEKRQSVAFWCNPISGHATLYWYQQILGQGPKLLIQFQNNGVVDDSQLPKDRFSAERLKGVDSTLKIQPAKLEDSAVYLCASSLAPLHAGGNYGYTFGSGTRLTVV.

CDR3 sequence reads: CASSLGQGGTGELFF. The CDR3 bases are TGCGCCAGCAGCTTGGGACAGGGAGGGACCGGGGAGCTGTTTTTT. J is TRBJ2-2 and V is TRBV5-1; TRBD1 or TRBD2 may be the D gene (7 bases each). V was clipped by 0 bases and J by 5 bases, with 11 bases between them. Germline V gives CDR1 SGHRS, CDR2 YFSETQ. This CDR3 spans 15 amino acids.

The chain combines TRBV30 with TRBJ1-2; no reliable D call. Between the trimmed V and J ends, which lost 0 bases and 4 bases, there was a span of 9 bases. Germline V gene data show CDR1 as GTSNPN and CDR2 as SVGIG (reference sequence). The CDR3 contains 13 residues. CDR3 in amino acids: CAWSVLVGYGYTF. CDR3 bases: TGTGCCTGGAGTGTATTGGTCGGCTATGGCTACACCTTC.

This clone was picked up one time. V usage is TRBV7-9 and J usage is TRBJ2-1; 7 nucleotides align to TRBD1. This CDR3 comprises 12 residues. Germline V gene sequence: CDR1 SEHNR, CDR2 FQNEAQ (reference sequence). With 5 bases clipped from V and 9 bases from J, the junction kept 4 bases outside the gene matches. CDR3 sequence: CASSLTGLEQFF. The CDR3 DNA is TGTGCCAGCAGCCTGACAGGGCTTGAGCAGTTCTTC.

This chain connects TRBV11-2 to TRBJ1-1; no reliable D call. Germline loops: CDR1 SGHAT, CDR2 FQNNGV. V gave up 0 bases and J gave up 8 bases, with 13 bases separating them. This CDR3 is 14 amino acids long. This chain's CDR3 is CASSLEALGREAFF. CDR3 in DNA: TGTGCCAGCAGCTTAGAAGCGTTGGGCAGGGAAGCTTTCTTT.

This chain joins TRBV7-2 and TRBJ1-6; D gene uncertain. CDR3 length equals 14 residues. Germline-derived CDR1 and CDR2 are SGHTA and FQGNSA. Deletions cut 1 base from V and 0 bases from J, with 1 base between. The CDR3 nucleotides read TGTGCCAGCAGCTTAGGCTCCTATAATTCACCCCTCCACTTT. Its translation is CASSLGSYNSPLHF.

The rearrangement uses TRBV27 and TRBJ2-1; maybe TRBD2 (5 bases). CDR1 and CDR2 (germline): MNHEY, SMNVEV (reference sequence). The CDR3 loop spans 14 amino acids. V lost 3 bases and J 8 bases, leaving 14 bases between the germline ends. The CDR3 protein is CASSFDDVGDEQFF. CDR3 sequence (DNA): TGTGCCAGCAGTTTCGATGACGTCGGGGATGAGCAGTTCTTC.

V usage is TRBV11-2 and J usage is TRBJ2-3; TRBD2 matches 13 bases. The germline V gene has CDR1 SGHAT and CDR2 FQNNGV. V shed 5 bases and J 4 bases; nucleotides not matched to a gene: 15. There are 19 residues in the CDR3. CDR3 region: CASSPVVFTSGRVADTQYF. DNA of the CDR3: TGTGCCAGCAGCCCCGTAGTCTTCACTAGCGGGAGGGTAGCAGATACGCAGTATTTT. The full variable domain, in which reference TRBV11-2 and TRBJ2-3 provide the parts outside the CDR3, is EAGVAQSPRYKIIEKRQSVAFWCNPISGHATLYWYQQILGQGPKLLIQFQNNGVVDDSQLPKDRFSAERLKGVDSTLKIQPAKLEDSAVYLCASSPVVFTSGRVADTQYFGPGTRLTVL.

This chain joins TRBV28 and TRBJ1-1; 7 bases align to TRBD1. This CDR3 has 16 amino acids. CDR1 and CDR2 (germline): MDHEN, SYDVKM. Trimming removed 3 bases from V and 0 bases from J; junction bases left unmatched: 7. CDR3 DNA sequence: TGTGCCAGCAGTTTGGGCAGGGGGAGTGTGAACACTGAAGCTTTCTTT. Protein sequence: CASSLGRGSVNTEAFF.